This TCR beta chain comes out of a study of post-analysis software for immune sequencing data. Study results and caveats: Normalized Chao1 diversity was significantly lower in multiple sclerosis patients than in controls. TRBV5-6, TRBV5-1 and TRBV20-1 were among a few TRBV segments more frequent in patients than controls.

TCR beta libraries were prepared from cDNA with unique molecular identifiers. TCRdb fed the PCR reads into MiXCR, producing one record per CDR3 protein. The sample yields some 500,000 distinct CDR3 sequences, around 40% seen once. In germline, CDR1 is SGHTA, CDR2 FQGTGA. J was trimmed by 1 base and V by 4 bases; bases with no gene match: 8. The CDR3 sequence is 16 residues long. Regarding this clonotype: What it binds is not known.

The sample was blood. The sequence was collected from a girl aged 10-17 years with multiple sclerosis. The chain couples TRBV7-3 to TRBJ2-3; TRBD1 agrees at 7 bases. CDR3: CASSSGQASGTDTQYF. CDR3 in DNA: TGTGCCAGCAGCTCAGGACAGGCGAGTGGCACAGATACGCAGTATTTT.